A single sample is the source of the 15 T cell receptor beta chains below, sequenced in a study of B cell selection in AIRE deficiency. Sorted regulatory T cells were CD4-positive, CD25-high and CD127-low or negative. The repertoire was sequenced with immunoSEQ multiplex PCR; TCRdb's copy has only in-frame clones and lacks some. In the table there are roughly 17,000 clones, about 92% of which are singletons. The material sequenced was CD4+CD25+ Tregs sorted from PBMCs. These TCRs come from a human donor in good health.

The chain uses TRBV21-1 and TRBJ1-1; the table assigns TRBD1, which was not confirmed against the DNA. TRBV21-1 is described as a pseudogene. The CDR3 sequence is 15 residues long. CDR3 coding DNA: TGTGCCAGCAGCTCACAAGACAGGAGGAACACTGAAGCTTTCTTT. It translates to CASSSQDRRNTEAFF.

This sequence joins TRBV18 and TRBJ2-7; possible D gene TRBD1, 6 bases. The germline CDR1 and CDR2 sequences are KGHSH and LQKENI. Deletions cut 5 bases from V and 0 bases from J, with 11 bases between. The CDR3 spans 14 residues. CDR3 in DNA: TGTGCCAGCTCATTCGACAGGACCTCCTACGAGCAGTACTTC. Translation gives CASSFDRTSYEQYF. Drawing the rest from reference TRBV18 and TRBJ2-7, the complete variable domain is NAGVMQNPRHLVRRRGQEARLRCSPMKGHSHVYWYRQLPEEGLKFMVYLQKENIIDESGMPKERFSAEFPKEGPSILRIQQVVRGDSAAYFCASSFDRTSYEQYFGPGTRLTVT.

The chain uses TRBV6-6 and TRBJ2-6, with D unresolved. The CDR3 is 15 amino acids. V lost 1 base, J lost 0 bases, and 4 bases lay in between. The V gene's germline CDR1 is MNHNY and CDR2 SVGAGI (reference sequence). The CDR3 nucleotides are TGTGCCAGCAGTTACTTGAGCTCTGGGGCCAACGTCCTGACTTTC. Protein product: CASSYLSSGANVLTF.

The rearrangement uses TRBV7-2 and TRBJ2-1; TRBD2 matches at 14 bases. Germline loops: CDR1 SGHTA, CDR2 FQGNSA. Trimming took 5 bases from V and 9 from J; bases not matched to a gene: 6. This CDR3 region has 15 residues. The CDR3 DNA follows: TGTGCCAGCAGCCTAAGGACTAGCGGGAGGATTGAGCAGTTCTTC. Residues: CASSLRTSGRIEQFF.

The genes are TRBV27 and TRBJ2-1; 10 positions agree with TRBD2. Losses at the gene ends were 6 bases for V and 1 base for J; bases not matched to a gene: 3. CDR1 is MNHEY, CDR2 SMNVEV, per germline (reference sequence). The CDR3 totals 15 residues. CDR3 sequence: CASRAGGGSYNEQFF. The CDR3 DNA reads TGTGCCAGCAGAGCGGGAGGGGGGTCCTACAATGAGCAGTTCTTC.

The rearrangement links TRBV7-8 to TRBJ1-6, with D unclear. Trimming pared 7 bases from V and 6 bases from J, leaving 10 bases between. The CDR3 consists of 13 residues. Germline assignment: CDR1 SGHVS and CDR2 FQNEAQ. The CDR3 spells CASTSLPNSPLHF. In DNA, the CDR3 is TGTGCCAGCACCTCCCTCCCTAATTCACCCCTCCACTTT. Full variable domain (outside the CDR3, taken from reference TRBV7-8 and TRBJ1-6): GAGVSQSPRYKVAKRGQDVALRCDPISGHVSLFWYQQALGQGPEFLTYFQNEAQLDKSGLPSDRFFAERPEGSVSTLKIQRTQQEDSAVYLCASTSLPNSPLHFGNGTRLTVT.

This clone was seen only a few times. The rearrangement joins TRBV13 to TRBJ2-3; 7 positions match TRBD2. Germline V gene sequence: CDR1 PRHDT, CDR2 FYEKMQ (reference sequence). V dropped 1 base and J dropped 1; count of bases not matched to a gene: 5. The CDR3 loop spans 16 amino acids. CDR3 coding DNA: TGTGCCAGCAGCTTAGTGAGCGGGACCCGCACAGATACGCAGTATTTT. This gives the protein CASSLVSGTRTDTQYF.

This rearrangement joins TRBV2 to TRBJ2-3; D is perhaps TRBD1 (6 bases). The CDR3 extends over 16 amino acids. Germline CDR1 is SNHLY and CDR2 is FYNNEI. Trimming took 6 bases from V and 2 from J, leaving 18 bases between them. In DNA, the CDR3 is TGTGCCAGCAGCCCCCGCTCGAGGGGGAACACAGATACGCAGTATTTT. This translates into CASSPRSRGNTDTQYF.

V is TRBV5-4 and J is TRBJ2-7, with D uncertain. The V gene lost 2 bases and the J gene lost 1 base, with 7 bases spanning the gap. In germline, CDR1 is SGHNT, CDR2 YYREEE (reference sequence). The CDR3 sequence is 13 residues long. The CDR3 sequence is CASSFVDSYEQYF. The DNA for the CDR3 is TGTGCCAGCAGCTTTGTAGATTCCTACGAGCAGTACTTC.

This clone was counted a few times. The chain carries TRBV15 and TRBJ2-7; D remains unclear. This CDR3 region has 12 residues. Trimming cost V 3 bases and J 7 bases, with 10 bases left between them. Germline V gene data show CDR1 as LNHNV and CDR2 as YYDKDF (reference sequence). CDR3 in amino acids: CATSRPHEEQYF. CDR3 coding DNA: TGTGCCACCAGCAGGCCGCACGAGGAGCAGTACTTC.

The V call is TRBV28, the J call TRBJ1-1, with D uncertain. This CDR3 spans 17 amino acids. V dropped 1 base and J dropped 4 bases, with 19 bases sitting between them. Germline lookup yields CDR1 MDHEN and CDR2 SYDVKM. CDR3 DNA sequence: TGTGCCAGCAGTTTATTTTCCTTGACGGGAGGACGCACTGAAGCTTTCTTT. Residues: CASSLFSLTGGRTEAFF.

This chain uses TRBV5-5 with TRBJ2-2; 9 bases align to TRBD1. The J segment lost 6 bases and the V segment lost 0 bases, leaving 9 bases of the junction unmatched. Germline assignment: CDR1 SGHKS and CDR2 YYEKEE (reference sequence). The CDR3 consists of 17 residues. This CDR3 is CASSLEQGASSAGELFF. The CDR3 bases are TGTGCCAGCAGCTTGGAACAGGGGGCTAGCAGCGCCGGGGAGCTGTTTTTT.

The rearrangement joins TRBV4-1 to TRBJ1-5; D call uncertain. Germline CDR1 MGHRA, CDR2 YSYEKL. The CDR3 is 15 residues long. V was trimmed by 1 base and J by 0 bases, leaving 7 bases between them. This CDR3 reads CASSQGRNSNQPQHF. CDR3 DNA: TGCGCCAGCAGCCAAGGGCGGAATAGCAATCAGCCCCAGCATTTT.

The genes are TRBV7-2 and TRBJ1-2; D gene uncertain. Per the germline V gene, CDR1 is SGHTA and CDR2 is FQGNSA. The CDR3 extends over 16 amino acids. Trimming removed 0 bases at V and 2 bases at J, with 13 bases between. CDR3 in amino acids: CASSLAGIGSNYGYTF. CDR3 DNA: TGTGCCAGCAGCTTAGCGGGGATCGGAAGCAACTATGGCTACACCTTC.

The chain has TRBV7-2 and TRBJ1-1; the D gene is possibly TRBD1 (5 bases). Germline loops: CDR1 SGHTA, CDR2 FQGNSA. CDR3 length equals 13 residues. Trimming removed 4 bases at V and 6 bases at J, with 12 bases between. CDR3 sequence: CASSSLRGAEAFF. The DNA of the CDR3 is TGTGCCAGCAGCTCCCTACGGGGCGCTGAAGCTTTCTTT.